The 8 T cell receptor beta chains in this list originate from one sample, sequenced in a study of blood T cells in healthy people across ages. Alongside a J-beta primer mix, a sample-barcoded 5' primer served in a second PCR lasting about 7 to 11 cycles. TCRdb recomputed calls from the 5' RACE reads with MiXCR, one row per CDR3 protein. The sample shows more than 700,000 distinct CDR3 sequences, about 48% of them seen only once. The sequencing input was blood. The receptors stem from a man older than 75 in good health.

The rearrangement uses TRBV6-6 and TRBJ2-1; 11 bases agree with TRBD2. CDR1 is MNHNY and CDR2 is SVGAGI in the germline V gene (reference sequence). The V segment lost 2 bases and the J segment 10 bases; nucleotides outside the gene matches: 4. The CDR3 loop spans 14 amino acids. The CDR3 sequence is CASSYGLAGGEQFF. Here the CDR3 DNA reads TGTGCCAGCAGTTACGGACTAGCGGGTGGGGAGCAGTTCTTC.

This chain links TRBV20-1 with TRBJ2-7; D is unresolved. This CDR3 region has 13 residues. V was pared by 7 bases and J by 4 bases, with 17 bases between. Germline-derived CDR1 and CDR2 are DFQATT and SNEGSKA (reference sequence). CDR3 protein: CSGRPLSDYEQYF. The CDR3 DNA reads as TGCAGTGGTCGGCCCTTGTCAGATTACGAGCAGTACTTC.

This clonotype was counted only a few times. This chain links TRBV3-1 with TRBJ2-3; 9 nucleotides agree with TRBD1. V was pared by 5 bases and J by 14 bases, with 23 bases of the junction left unmatched. This CDR3 is built from 17 residues. In germline, CDR1 is LGHDT, CDR2 YNNKEL (reference sequence). Here the CDR3 reads CASSSRPQGAVIRYAYF. In nucleotides, the CDR3 is TGTGCCAGCAGCTCTCGTCCACAGGGGGCGGTGATCAGATACGCGTATTTT.

The chain couples TRBV20-1 to TRBJ2-7; 8 bases align to TRBD1. The J segment lost 3 bases and the V segment lost 5 bases, leaving 6 bases of the junction unmatched. Germline lookup yields CDR1 DFQATT and CDR2 SNEGSKA (reference sequence). The CDR3 contains 13 residues. The CDR3: CSAARTGHYEQYF. CDR3 nucleotides: TGCAGTGCTGCACGGACAGGGCACTACGAGCAGTACTTC.

The V and J genes are TRBV11-2 and TRBJ2-5, with 10 bases matching TRBD2. The J call may be faulty, since TRBJ2-7 better matches the DNA end. This CDR3 is built from 14 residues. Germline loops: CDR1 SGHAT, CDR2 FQNNGV. Here the CDR3 reads CASRSSGRFSEQYF. In DNA form, the CDR3 reads TGTGCCAGCAGGTCTAGCGGGAGATTTTCCGAGCAGTACTTC.

This clonotype was counted a few times. The chain carries TRBV13 and TRBJ2-1, with 11 positions matching TRBD1. Germline CDR1 reads PRHDT; CDR2 reads FYEKMQ (reference sequence). The CDR3 runs to 15 residues. The junction had 6 bases not matched to a gene; V was cut back by 5 bases and J by 6 bases. The DNA for the CDR3 is TGTGCCAGCAGCCGTGGACAGGGGGCGTTCAATGAGCAGTTCTTC. It encodes CASSRGQGAFNEQFF.

This chain joins TRBV7-2 and TRBJ1-5, with D uncertain. Trimming removed 0 bases from V and 0 bases from J, with 6 bases in between. The CDR3 totals 15 residues. Germline loops: CDR1 SGHTA, CDR2 FQGNSA. In nucleotides, the CDR3 is TGTGCCAGCAGCTTAGCGCCCGTTAGCAATCAGCCCCAGCATTTT. Its protein product is CASSLAPVSNQPQHF.

The V call is TRBV30, the J call TRBJ1-6; 7 bases are a match to TRBD1. Germline lookup yields CDR1 GTSNPN and CDR2 SVGIG (reference sequence). The CDR3 sequence is 13 residues long. With V trimmed by 4 bases and J by 5 bases, 2 bases remained unmatched. CDR3 loop: CAWTGQHNSPLHF. The CDR3 region has the DNA TGTGCCTGGACGGGACAGCATAATTCACCCCTCCACTTT.